The 27 T cell receptor beta chains reported below all come from one sample, sequenced in a study of vaccination and CD4 T cells after COVID-19. The antigens for these receptors are not known. Treatment of the sample: roughly 11-day PBMC culture with coronavirus spike peptide pools or control peptides (ViraFEST assay). Once obtained from cultured CD4+ T cells, the DNA was sequenced using the Oncomine TCR Beta short-read assay. TCRdb itself ran the PCR reads through MiXCR, one entry per CDR3 protein. The sample holds fewer than 10,000 distinct CDR3 sequences, approximately 60% seen once. Sequenced here: cultured CD4+ T cells from blood, sampled after SARS-CoV-2 vaccination. The origin of the receptors is a human donor with COVID-19.

The table lists this clonotype with a few counts. The chain is built from TRBV5-8 and TRBJ1-5; 9 nucleotides agree with TRBD1. The CDR3 covers 16 residues. The V gene end was trimmed by 4 bases and the J gene end by 9 bases; junction bases not matched to a gene: 14. The germline V gene has CDR1 SGHTS and CDR2 YDEGEE. Written as DNA, the CDR3 is TGTGCCAGCAGCGGAGGACAGGGGTTGCGTAAGGTGCCCCAGCATTTT. It is translated as CASSGGQGLRKVPQHF. The full variable domain, with the rest looked up from reference TRBV5-8 and TRBJ1-5, is EAGVTQSPTHLIKTRGQQATLRCSPISGHTSVYWYQQALGLGLQFLLWYDEGEERNRGNFPPRFSGRQFPNYSSELNVNALELEDSALYLCASSGGQGLRKVPQHFGDGTRLSIL.

The chain couples TRBV11-3 to TRBJ1-2; D is unresolved. CDR3 length: 12 amino acids. V lost 4 bases and J 5 bases, leaving 8 bases between the germline ends. Germline V CDR1 and CDR2: SGHNT, YENEEA. CDR3 in amino acids: CASSSPGYGYTF. CDR3 DNA: TGTGCCAGCAGCTCGCCCGGATATGGCTACACCTTC. Filled out from reference TRBV11-3 and TRBJ1-2, the complete variable domain reads EAGVVQSPRYKIIEKKQPVAFWCNPISGHNTLYWYLQNLGQGPELLIRYENEEAVDDSQLPKDRFSAERLKGVDSTLKIQPAELGDSAVYLCASSSPGYGYTFGSGTRLTVV.

For this clonotype: At one boundary the junction diverges from the germline segment, which might be a read error. The J gene is TRBJ1-6, the V gene TRBV20-1; a possible D gene is TRBD1 (6 bases). The CDR3 totals 12 residues. CDR1 is DFQATT and CDR2 is SNEGSKA in the germline V gene (reference sequence). The CDR3 nucleotides read TGCAGCGCTAGACCCGGACAGCGGCCCCTCCACTTT. Translated, it gives CSARPGQRPLHF.

The chain recombines TRBV19 with TRBJ1-5, with D possibly matching TRBD1 (6 bases). Germline V gene lookup returns CDR1 LNHDA and CDR2 SQIVND (reference sequence). The CDR3 is made up of 14 amino acids. Trimming removed 6 bases at V and 4 bases at J, with 13 bases between. The CDR3 here is CASRGDTTNQPQHF. CDR3 bases: TGTGCCAGTAGAGGGGACACTACAAATCAGCCCCAGCATTTT.

This clonotype was seen a few times. This chain links TRBV20-1 with TRBJ1-1; perhaps TRBD1 as D (6 bases). Germline CDR1 DFQATT, CDR2 SNEGSKA (reference sequence). V dropped 3 bases and J dropped 1 base, with 12 bases sitting between them. The length of the CDR3 is 14 residues. The CDR3 protein is CSASLGQKNTEAFF. The DNA of the CDR3 is TGCAGTGCTAGTTTGGGACAAAAGAACACTGAAGCTTTCTTT.

The V and J genes are TRBV2 and TRBJ2-7; D is unresolved. The V end lost 6 bases, the J end lost 0 bases, and 18 bases lay between the germline ends. CDR3 length: 16 residues. Germline CDR1 is SNHLY and CDR2 is FYNNEI. CDR3 amino acids: CASREAGRMSSYEQYF. The DNA for the CDR3 is TGTGCCAGCAGAGAGGCTGGCAGGATGAGCTCCTACGAGCAGTACTTC. The entire variable domain, with the rest obtained from reference TRBV2 and TRBJ2-7, is as follows: EPEVTQTPSHQVTQMGQEVILRCVPISNHLYFYWYRQILGQKVEFLVSFYNNEISEKSEIFDDQFSVERPDGSNFTLKIRSTKLEDSAMYFCASREAGRMSSYEQYFGPGTRLTVT.

This chain uses TRBV9 with TRBJ2-3; D gene unclear. Trimming pared 5 bases from V and 2 bases from J, leaving 9 bases between. Germline CDR1 reads SGDLS; CDR2 reads YYNGEE. CDR3 size: 13 residues. This CDR3 reads CASSGWITDTQYF. As DNA, the CDR3 is TGTGCCAGCAGTGGGTGGATCACAGATACGCAGTATTTT.

This clonotype came up once. This chain connects TRBV5-1 to TRBJ2-5, with 11 bases that match TRBD1. CDR1 SGHRS and CDR2 YFSETQ come from the germline V gene. V dropped 0 bases and J dropped 5; count of bases not matched to a gene: 3. CDR3 length: 15 amino acids. The CDR3 region is CASSLAGTGGETQYF. The CDR3 DNA sequence: TGCGCCAGCAGCTTGGCCGGGACAGGGGGGGAGACCCAGTACTTC.

In its sample, this clonotype ranks as large (0.1 to 1%). The chain uses TRBV6-1 and TRBJ1-1; 7 bases are a match to TRBD1. Trimming took 4 bases from V and 5 from J; bases not matched to a gene: 22. The CDR3 length is 19 residues. Germline V lookup: CDR1 MNHNS, CDR2 SASEGT. CDR3 in amino acids: CASSVANTLNRGGRTEAFF. CDR3 sequence (DNA): TGTGCCAGCAGTGTTGCAAACACCCTCAACAGGGGTGGAAGAACTGAAGCTTTCTTT.

The chain couples TRBV19 to TRBJ1-1, with 10 bases fitting TRBD1. The V segment lost 6 bases and the J segment 4 bases; nucleotides outside the gene matches: 8. The CDR3 length is 15 residues. Per the germline V gene, CDR1 is LNHDA and CDR2 is SQIVND (reference sequence). The DNA of the CDR3 is TGTGCCAGTAGACGGACAGGGGGAAACCCCACTGAAGCTTTCTTT. Amino acid sequence: CASRRTGGNPTEAFF.

The chain couples TRBV18 to TRBJ1-1; D uncertain. This CDR3 has 14 residues. CDR1 KGHSH and CDR2 LQKENI come from the germline V gene. Trimming stripped 1 base from V and 4 bases from J, with 10 bases between. This CDR3 reads CASSPLIGSTEAFF. The CDR3 nucleotides read TGTGCCAGCTCACCACTGATTGGGTCCACTGAAGCTTTCTTT.

The rearrangement uses TRBV7-2 and TRBJ1-5; D ambiguous. This CDR3 spans 15 amino acids. V gave up 5 bases and J gave up 3 bases, with 14 bases separating them. Germline assignment: CDR1 SGHTA and CDR2 FQGNSA. In nucleotides, the CDR3 is TGTGCCAGCAGCCCGATGGGAAGAGTCAATCAGCCCCAGCATTTT. It yields the protein CASSPMGRVNQPQHF.

The rearrangement joins TRBV5-6 to TRBJ1-2; D is uncertain. The CDR3 spans 13 residues. Trimming pared 0 bases from V and 8 bases from J, leaving 11 bases between. CDR1 SGHDT and CDR2 YYEEEE come from the germline V gene. Here the CDR3 reads CASSLDYVSGYTF. CDR3 bases: TGTGCCAGCAGCTTGGATTACGTTTCGGGCTACACCTTC.

The gene calls are TRBV7-9 and TRBJ2-7, with D possibly being TRBD1 (6 bases). Germline lookup yields CDR1 SEHNR and CDR2 FQNEAQ (reference sequence). Trimming removed 3 bases at V and 6 bases at J, with 27 bases between. The CDR3 is 18 residues long. The chain's CDR3 is CASSFRTPGTKLLGEQYF. The CDR3 DNA sequence: TGTGCCAGCAGCTTCCGAACCCCCGGGACAAAGCTCCTAGGCGAGCAGTACTTC.

This clonotype was found a few times. CDR3 amino acids: CASSYTRNYGYTF. CDR3 DNA: TGTGCCAGCAGTTACACCAGAAACTATGGCTACACCTTC. The chain carries TRBV6-5 and TRBJ1-2; D remains ambiguous. V was trimmed by 2 bases and J by 2 bases, leaving 6 bases between them. CDR1 is MNHEY, CDR2 SVGAGI, per germline. This CDR3 is built from 13 residues.

This clonotype has only one observation. This chain uses TRBV5-8 with TRBJ1-1; D perhaps matches TRBD1 (5 bases). The CDR3 spans 15 residues. Trimming shortened V by 7 bases and J by 1 base, and 17 bases separated the two germline ends. From germline, CDR1 is SGHTS and CDR2 YDEGEE. Here the CDR3 reads CASSSPQGWNTEAFF. Here the CDR3 DNA reads TGTGCCAGCTCTTCCCCCCAGGGCTGGAACACTGAAGCTTTCTTT.

The CDR3 here is CASSGSGEGSPLHF. Here the CDR3 DNA reads TGTGCCAGTAGTGGGTCCGGAGAGGGTTCACCCCTCCACTTT. The chain links TRBV19 to TRBJ1-6; D unresolved. V was trimmed by 5 bases and J by 9 bases, leaving 14 bases between them. The germline V gene has CDR1 LNHDA and CDR2 SQIVND (reference sequence). This CDR3 has 14 residues.

The chain has TRBV7-9 and TRBJ1-1; TRBD1 matches at 7 bases. Looked up from germline, CDR1 is SEHNR and CDR2 is FQNEAQ (reference sequence). The CDR3 loop spans 15 amino acids. The junction had 7 bases not matched to a gene; V was cut back by 1 base and J by 5 bases. In DNA form, the CDR3 reads TGTGCCAGCAGCTTAGAGACAGGGCCTAATACTGAAGCTTTCTTT. Translation gives CASSLETGPNTEAFF.

The J gene is TRBJ1-5, the V gene TRBV19; D is undetermined. This CDR3 spans 14 amino acids. Germline V gene sequence: CDR1 LNHDA, CDR2 SQIVND (reference sequence). Trimming pared 10 bases from V and 1 base from J, leaving 14 bases between. The CDR3, as DNA: TGTGCCACCGCCGACAAATCCAGCAATCAGCCCCAGCATTTT. Amino acids: CATADKSSNQPQHF.

This clonotype was counted between two and nine times. Compared with germline, one end of the junction differs, possibly owing to a read error. This chain joins TRBV6-2 or TRBV6-3 and TRBJ2-3; D might be TRBD1 (5 bases). This CDR3 contains 15 residues. Looked up from germline, CDR1 is MNHEY and CDR2 is SVGEGT. For the CDR3, the DNA is TGTGCCAGTAGTTATAGGGGAATGAGCACAGATACGCAGTATTTT. It is translated as CASSYRGMSTDTQYF.

The CDR3: CSAGAVSGRANQPQHF. The CDR3 nucleotides are TGCAGTGCTGGGGCGGTCAGTGGCAGGGCCAATCAGCCCCAGCATTTT. V is TRBV20-1 and J is TRBJ1-5; maybe TRBD1 (5 bases). CDR1 DFQATT and CDR2 SNEGSKA come from the germline V gene (reference sequence). V lost 5 bases and J lost 3, with 20 bases in between. The CDR3 covers 16 residues.

V is TRBV19 and J is TRBJ1-4, with 8 bases fitting TRBD1. Germline V gene data show CDR1 as LNHDA and CDR2 as SQIVND (reference sequence). This CDR3 contains 14 residues. Trimming at V came to 6 bases and at J to 8 bases, leaving 8 bases not matched to a gene. CDR3 residues: CASSHQGAMEKLFF. In DNA form, the CDR3 reads TGTGCCAGTAGCCACCAGGGGGCGATGGAAAAACTGTTTTTT. Based on the CDR3 plus reference TRBV19 and TRBJ1-4, the full variable domain is DGGITQSPKYLFRKEGQNVTLSCEQNLNHDAMYWYRQDPGQGLRLIYYSQIVNDFQKGDIAEGYSVSREKKESFPLTVTSAQKNPTAFYLCASSHQGAMEKLFFGSGTQLSVL.

The CDR3 sequence is CATSRQGREAFF. CDR3 in DNA: TGTGCCACCAGCCGGCAAGGGAGGGAAGCTTTCTTT. The rearrangement links TRBV15 to TRBJ1-1; D gene uncertain. V gave up 5 bases and J gave up 8 bases, with 12 bases separating them. The CDR3 is 12 residues long. Germline values: CDR1 LNHNV, CDR2 YYDKDF (reference sequence). The full variable domain, rest sourced from reference TRBV15 and TRBJ1-1, is DAMVIQNPRYQVTQFGKPVTLSCSQTLNHNVMYWYQQKSSQAPKLLFHYYDKDFNNEADTPDNFQSRRPNTSFCFLDIRSPGLGDTAMYLCATSRQGREAFFGQGTRLTVV.

The rearrangement uses TRBV27 and TRBJ1-6; no firm D call. V was pared by 0 bases and J by 3 bases, with 9 bases between. CDR3 length: 16 amino acids. Germline V gene lookup returns CDR1 MNHEY and CDR2 SMNVEV (reference sequence). This CDR3 is CASSLSPSGYNSPLHF. The CDR3 DNA sequence: TGTGCCAGCAGTTTATCGCCGAGTGGCTATAATTCACCCCTCCACTTT.

Here the CDR3 reads CASSASHGTGGDQPQHF. The CDR3 DNA sequence: TGTGCCAGCAGTGCCTCACACGGGACAGGGGGCGATCAGCCCCAGCATTTT. The chain uses TRBV6-2 or TRBV6-3 and TRBJ1-5; 12 nucleotides agree with TRBD1. The junction had 10 bases not matched to a gene; V was cut back by 5 bases and J by 5 bases. The germline CDR1 and CDR2 sequences are MNHEY and SVGEGT. The CDR3 has 17 amino acids.

This clonotype was found a few times. This chain connects TRBV20-1 to TRBJ1-5, with D possibly being TRBD1 (5 bases). The CDR3 length is 16 residues. The germline V and J ends were trimmed by 6 bases and 0 bases, with 18 bases remaining between them. The germline CDR1 and CDR2 sequences are DFQATT and SNEGSKA (reference sequence). CDR3 sequence reads: CSAQDRGGYSNQPQHF. Here the CDR3 DNA reads TGCAGTGCCCAGGACCGGGGGGGATATAGCAATCAGCCCCAGCATTTT.

This clonotype was observed a few times. V gene TRBV7-9 combines with J gene TRBJ2-2; tentatively, D is TRBD1 or TRBD2 (5 bases each). Deletions cut 5 bases from V and 9 bases from J, with 25 bases between. CDR3 size: 17 residues. From germline, CDR1 is SEHNR and CDR2 FQNEAQ (reference sequence). The CDR3 spells CASSRTRDRSGDRELFF. The CDR3 DNA follows: TGTGCCAGCAGCCGCACACGGGACCGCTCCGGGGATAGGGAGCTGTTTTTT.